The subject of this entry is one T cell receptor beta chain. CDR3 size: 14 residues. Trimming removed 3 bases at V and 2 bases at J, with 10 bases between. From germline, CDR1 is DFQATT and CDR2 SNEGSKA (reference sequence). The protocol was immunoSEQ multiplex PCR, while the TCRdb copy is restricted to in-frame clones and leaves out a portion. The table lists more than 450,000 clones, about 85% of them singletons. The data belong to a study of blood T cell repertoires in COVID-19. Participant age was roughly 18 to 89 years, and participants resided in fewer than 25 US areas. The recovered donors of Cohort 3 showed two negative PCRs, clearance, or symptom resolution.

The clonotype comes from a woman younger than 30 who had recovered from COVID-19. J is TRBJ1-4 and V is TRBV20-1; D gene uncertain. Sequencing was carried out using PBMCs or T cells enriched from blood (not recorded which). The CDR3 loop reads CSASQQNTNEKLFF. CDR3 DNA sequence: TGCAGTGCTAGTCAACAGAATACTAATGAAAAACTGTTTTTT.